These 5 T cell receptor beta chains share one sample of origin, sequenced in a study of cytomegalovirus exposure and HLA in healthy donors. The PCR used 60 Vbeta and 13 Jbeta primers. Only in-frame clones appear in the TCRdb table, and some are missing; sequencing was by immunoSEQ multiplex PCR. The sample yields some 130,000 clones, 70% to 85% seen once. Sequenced: PBMCs. The receptors derive from a man aged 35 to 55 in good health and CMV-seropositive.

The chain couples TRBV7-9 to TRBJ1-1, with D possibly being TRBD1 (5 bases). The V and J ends lost 4 bases and 3 bases respectively, with 12 bases between them. The CDR3 covers 14 residues. Germline loops: CDR1 SEHNR, CDR2 FQNEAQ (reference sequence). CDR3 in amino acids: CASSSLGGDTEAFF. CDR3 sequence (DNA): TGTGCCAGCAGCTCGCTGGGGGGTGACACTGAAGCTTTCTTT.

This chain uses TRBV19 with TRBJ2-2, with 7 bases aligning to TRBD2. The CDR3 covers 13 residues. The V gene's germline CDR1 is LNHDA and CDR2 SQIVND (reference sequence). CDR3 DNA sequence: TGTGCGAGCGGGGTAGCGCCCACCGGGGAGCTGTTTTTT. Its translation: CASGVAPTGELFF.

J is TRBJ2-7 and V is TRBV28; D may be TRBD1 (5 bases). The CDR3 loop spans 11 amino acids. CDR1 and CDR2 (germline): MDHEN, SYDVKM. V was shortened by 5 bases and J by 5 bases, with 7 bases between the two germline ends. CDR3 DNA sequence: TGTGCCAGCAGTGGGGCCCACGAGCAGTACTTC. It yields the protein CASSGAHEQYF.

This clone was found a few times. The chain recombines TRBV10-2 with TRBJ2-7, with D tentatively TRBD2 (6 bases). Trimming took off 2 bases at V and 4 bases at J, with 15 bases between the two ends. The length of the CDR3 is 15 residues. Germline CDR1 is WSHSY and CDR2 is SAAADI. The CDR3 here is CASSEGGTQGYEQYF. The CDR3 region has the DNA TGCGCCAGCAGTGAGGGAGGGACGCAGGGTTACGAGCAGTACTTC.

As for this clone: The CDR3 ends on some other residue instead of the conserved phenylalanine or tryptophan, so this is likely a read error. The limits of the CDR3 on the DNA are not certain, so only TCRdb's listed CDR3 is given. The rearrangement uses TRBV15 and TRBJ1-1. The CDR3 totals 13 residues, both ends included. The germline V gene has CDR1 LNHNV and CDR2 YYDKDF (reference sequence). CDR3 protein: CATSRDFSEAPES.